The 8 T cell receptor beta chains in this list originate from one sample, sequenced in a study of control samples from healthy donors and cancer patients. TCRdb's table, derived via immunoSEQ multiplex PCR, lists solely in-frame clones and lacks some. In the table there are tens of thousands of clones, nearly 90% of which are singletons. The sequencing sample was made of PBMCs. The receptors were sampled from a man aged 60 to 75 with colorectal cancer.

The V gene is TRBV20-1, the J gene TRBJ2-7; D remains ambiguous. V lost 6 bases and J 2 bases, leaving 8 bases between the germline ends. This CDR3 is built from 11 residues. Germline lookup yields CDR1 DFQATT and CDR2 SNEGSKA (reference sequence). CDR3 nucleotides: TGCAGTGCACAGTTAGCCTACGAGCAGTACTTC. Translation gives CSAQLAYEQYF.

This chain uses TRBV7-8 with TRBJ1-6; a weak D match, TRBD1 (6 bases). CDR3 length: 17 amino acids. Germline lookup yields CDR1 SGHVS and CDR2 FQNEAQ. Trimming removed 2 bases from V and 6 bases from J, with 17 bases in between. For the CDR3, the DNA is TGTGCCAGCAGCTTATGGCTGCCAGGGGAAGGTAATTCACCCCTCCACTTT. It encodes CASSLWLPGEGNSPLHF.

This clone was seen a few times. The chain combines TRBV19 with TRBJ1-2; no definite D call. The germline CDR1 and CDR2 sequences are LNHDA and SQIVND (reference sequence). The CDR3 loop spans 15 amino acids. The germline V and J ends were trimmed by 3 bases and 1 base, with 12 bases remaining between them. CDR3 residues: CASSIGQLNNYGYTF. For the CDR3, the DNA is TGTGCCAGTAGTATCGGGCAGCTAAATAACTATGGCTACACCTTC.

This clone showed up just once. This chain links TRBV5-1 with TRBJ2-7; D possibly uses TRBD1 or TRBD2 (6 bases each). The germline CDR1 and CDR2 sequences are SGHRS and YFSETQ. This CDR3 has 12 amino acids. Trimming took off 1 base at V and 6 bases at J, with 8 bases between the two ends. Here the CDR3 reads CASSLKGGEQYF. The CDR3 coding sequence is TGCGCCAGCAGCTTGAAGGGGGGCGAGCAGTACTTC.

The chain couples TRBV19 to TRBJ2-1; the match to TRBD2 covers 11 bases. Germline CDR1 reads LNHDA; CDR2 reads SQIVND (reference sequence). With V trimmed by 4 bases and J by 3 bases, 2 bases remained unmatched. This CDR3 has 15 residues. The CDR3 bases are TGTGCCAGTAGTACCCTAGCGGGGGGCTACAATGAGCAGTTCTTC. This encodes CASSTLAGGYNEQFF.

V is TRBV2 and J is TRBJ1-6, with 9 nucleotides matching TRBD1. Unmatched junction bases numbered 4, after V lost 5 bases and J lost 2 bases. The germline V gene encodes CDR1 SNHLY and CDR2 FYNNEI. The CDR3 is 16 residues long. DNA for the CDR3: TGTGCCAGCAGTCTACGGGACAGGGCCTATAATTCACCCCTCCACTTT. Translating it yields CASSLRDRAYNSPLHF.

This chain joins TRBV7-8 and TRBJ1-4; D gene ambiguous. Germline values: CDR1 SGHVS, CDR2 FQNEAQ. V dropped 4 bases and J dropped 0 bases, with 9 bases sitting between them. The CDR3 has 15 residues. CDR3 bases: TGTGCCAGCAGCTCTCAGGCTGCAACTAATGAAAAACTGTTTTTT. Its translation: CASSSQAATNEKLFF.

This clone was observed once. V is TRBV7-9 and J is TRBJ2-5; TRBD2 aligns across 8 bases. The trim removed 5 bases at V and 0 bases at J, leaving 11 bases unmatched. This CDR3 spans 17 amino acids. In germline, CDR1 is SEHNR, CDR2 FQNEAQ (reference sequence). For the CDR3, the DNA is TGTGCCAGCAGCCTATCTTATAGCGGGGTGTACCAAGAGACCCAGTACTTC. It yields the protein CASSLSYSGVYQETQYF.